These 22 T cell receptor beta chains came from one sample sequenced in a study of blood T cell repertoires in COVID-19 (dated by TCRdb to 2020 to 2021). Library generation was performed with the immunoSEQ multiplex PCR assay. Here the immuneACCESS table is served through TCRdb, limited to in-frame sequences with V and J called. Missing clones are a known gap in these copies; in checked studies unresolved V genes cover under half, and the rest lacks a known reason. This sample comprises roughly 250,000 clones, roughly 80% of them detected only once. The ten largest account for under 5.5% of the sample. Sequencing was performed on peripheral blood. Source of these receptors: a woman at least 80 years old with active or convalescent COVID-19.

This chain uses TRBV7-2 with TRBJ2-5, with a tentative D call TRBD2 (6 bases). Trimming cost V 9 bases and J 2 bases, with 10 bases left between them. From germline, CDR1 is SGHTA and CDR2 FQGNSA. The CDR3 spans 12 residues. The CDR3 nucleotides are TGTGCCAGTAGGGGAGGACAAGAGACCCAGTACTTC. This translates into CASRGGQETQYF. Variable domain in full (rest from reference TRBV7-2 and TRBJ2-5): GAGVSQSPSNKVTEKGKDVELRCDPISGHTALYWYRQSLGQGLEFLIYFQGNSAPDKSGLPSDRFSAERTGGSVSTLTIQRTQQEDSAVYLCASRGGQETQYFGPGTRLLVL.

The CDR3 loop reads CASSIPGQGAYEQYF. DNA of the CDR3: TGTGCCAGCAGTATCCCCGGACAGGGGGCCTACGAGCAGTACTTC. The chain links TRBV28 to TRBJ2-7, with 10 bases that match TRBD1. Germline-derived CDR1 and CDR2 are MDHEN and SYDVKM. The length of the CDR3 is 15 residues. Trimming took 5 bases from V and 2 from J; bases not matched to a gene: 6. The full variable domain, its missing parts supplied by reference TRBV28 and TRBJ2-7, is DVKVTQSSRYLVKRTGEKVFLECVQDMDHENMFWYRQDPGLGLRLIYFSYDVKMKEKGDIPEGYSVSREKKERFSLILESASTNQTSMYLCASSIPGQGAYEQYFGPGTRLTVT.

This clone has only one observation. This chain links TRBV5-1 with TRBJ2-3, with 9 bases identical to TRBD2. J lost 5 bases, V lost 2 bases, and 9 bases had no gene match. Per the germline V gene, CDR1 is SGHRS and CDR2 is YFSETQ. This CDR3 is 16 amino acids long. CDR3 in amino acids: CASSFLGGGAGDTQYF. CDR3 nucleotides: TGCGCCAGCAGCTTCTTAGGCGGGGGGGCAGGAGATACGCAGTATTTT.

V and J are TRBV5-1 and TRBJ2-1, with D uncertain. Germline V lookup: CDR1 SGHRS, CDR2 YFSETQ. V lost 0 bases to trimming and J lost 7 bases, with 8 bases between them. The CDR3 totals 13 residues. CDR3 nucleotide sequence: TGCGCCAGCAGCTTGGTTAGTGAGAATGAGCAGTTCTTC. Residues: CASSLVSENEQFF. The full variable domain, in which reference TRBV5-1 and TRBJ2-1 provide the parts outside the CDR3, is KAGVTQTPRYLIKTRGQQVTLSCSPISGHRSVSWYQQTPGQGLQFLFEYFSETQRNKGNFPGRFSGRQFSNSRSEMNVSTLELGDSALYLCASSLVSENEQFFGPGTRLTVL.

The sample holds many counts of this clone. Here the CDR3 DNA reads TGTGCCAGCAGCCCCGCCGGGACAGCAAGCACAGATACGCAGTATTTT. It codes for CASSPAGTASTDTQYF. The chain uses TRBV7-9 and TRBJ2-3; 7 bases agree with TRBD1. Losses at the gene ends were 5 bases for V and 0 bases for J; bases not matched to a gene: 8. Germline CDR1 and CDR2: SEHNR and FQNEAQ (reference sequence). This CDR3 spans 16 amino acids.

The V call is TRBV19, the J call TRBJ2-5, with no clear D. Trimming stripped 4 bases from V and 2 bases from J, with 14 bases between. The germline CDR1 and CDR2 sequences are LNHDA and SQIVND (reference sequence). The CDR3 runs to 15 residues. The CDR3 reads CASSNRPGAQETQYF. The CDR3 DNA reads TGTGCCAGTAGTAACCGTCCCGGAGCTCAAGAGACCCAGTACTTC. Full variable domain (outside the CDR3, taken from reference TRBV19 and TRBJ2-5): DGGITQSPKYLFRKEGQNVTLSCEQNLNHDAMYWYRQDPGQGLRLIYYSQIVNDFQKGDIAEGYSVSREKKESFPLTVTSAQKNPTAFYLCASSNRPGAQETQYFGPGTRLLVL.

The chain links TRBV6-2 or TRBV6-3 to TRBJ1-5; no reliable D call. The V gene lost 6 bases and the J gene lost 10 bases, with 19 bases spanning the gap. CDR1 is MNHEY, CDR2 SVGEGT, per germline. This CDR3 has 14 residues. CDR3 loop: CASSPQEGIGPQHF. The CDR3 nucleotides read TGTGCCAGCAGCCCCCAGGAAGGTATTGGTCCCCAGCATTTT.

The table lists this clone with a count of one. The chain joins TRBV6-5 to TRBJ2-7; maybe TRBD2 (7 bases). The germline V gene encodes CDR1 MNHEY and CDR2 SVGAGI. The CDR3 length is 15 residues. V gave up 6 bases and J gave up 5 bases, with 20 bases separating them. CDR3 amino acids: CASSRRRGTIDEQYF. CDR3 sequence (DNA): TGTGCCAGCAGCCGACGGAGGGGGACTATTGACGAGCAGTACTTC.

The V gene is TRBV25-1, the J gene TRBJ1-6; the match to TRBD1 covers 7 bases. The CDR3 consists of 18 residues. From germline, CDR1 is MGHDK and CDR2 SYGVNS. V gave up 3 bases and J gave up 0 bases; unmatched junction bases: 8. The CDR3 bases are TGTGCCAGCAGTGAGACAGGGTGGGGGAGCTCCTATAATTCACCCCTCCACTTT. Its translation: CASSETGWGSSYNSPLHF.

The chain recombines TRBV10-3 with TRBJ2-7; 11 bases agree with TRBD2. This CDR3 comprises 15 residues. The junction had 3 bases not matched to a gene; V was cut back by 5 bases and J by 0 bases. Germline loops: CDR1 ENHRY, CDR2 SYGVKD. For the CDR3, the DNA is TGTGCCATCAGTCTTACTAGCGGGGGCTCCTACGAGCAGTACTTC. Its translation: CAISLTSGGSYEQYF.

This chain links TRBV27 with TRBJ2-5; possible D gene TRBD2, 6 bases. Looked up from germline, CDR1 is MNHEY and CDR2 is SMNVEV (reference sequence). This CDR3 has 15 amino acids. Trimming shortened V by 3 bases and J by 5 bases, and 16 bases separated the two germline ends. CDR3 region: CASSLLGLAGETQYF. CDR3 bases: TGTGCCAGCAGTTTGTTGGGACTGGCGGGGGAGACCCAGTACTTC.

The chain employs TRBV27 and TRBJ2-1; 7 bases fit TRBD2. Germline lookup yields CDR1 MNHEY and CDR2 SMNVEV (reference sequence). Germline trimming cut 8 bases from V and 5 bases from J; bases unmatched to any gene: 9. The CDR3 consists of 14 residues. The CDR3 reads CASRHGGINNEQFF. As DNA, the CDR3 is TGTGCCAGCCGCCACGGGGGGATCAACAATGAGCAGTTCTTC.

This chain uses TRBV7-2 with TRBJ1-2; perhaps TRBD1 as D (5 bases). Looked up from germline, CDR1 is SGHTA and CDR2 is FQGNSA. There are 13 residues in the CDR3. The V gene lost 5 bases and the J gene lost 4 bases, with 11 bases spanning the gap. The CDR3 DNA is TGTGCCAGCAGCAAGGACACCTTCTATGGCTACACCTTC. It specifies CASSKDTFYGYTF.

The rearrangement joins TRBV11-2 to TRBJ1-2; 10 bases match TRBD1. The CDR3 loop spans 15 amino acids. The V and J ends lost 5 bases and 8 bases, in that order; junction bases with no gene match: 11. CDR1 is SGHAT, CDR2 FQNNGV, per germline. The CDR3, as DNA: TGTGCCAGCAGCATCACCGGGACAGGGGTCGGAGGCTACACCTTC. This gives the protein CASSITGTGVGGYTF.

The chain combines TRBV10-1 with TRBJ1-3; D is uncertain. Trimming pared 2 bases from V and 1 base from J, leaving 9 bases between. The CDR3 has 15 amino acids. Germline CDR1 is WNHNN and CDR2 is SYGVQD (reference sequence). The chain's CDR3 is CASSEPATSGNTIYF. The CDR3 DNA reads TGCGCCAGCAGTGAGCCGGCGACTTCTGGAAACACCATATATTTT.

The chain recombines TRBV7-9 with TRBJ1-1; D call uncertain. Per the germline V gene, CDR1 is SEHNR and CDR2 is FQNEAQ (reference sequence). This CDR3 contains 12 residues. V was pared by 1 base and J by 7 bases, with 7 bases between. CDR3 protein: CASSLGYGEAFF. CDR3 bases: TGTGCCAGCAGCTTAGGTTACGGTGAAGCTTTCTTT.

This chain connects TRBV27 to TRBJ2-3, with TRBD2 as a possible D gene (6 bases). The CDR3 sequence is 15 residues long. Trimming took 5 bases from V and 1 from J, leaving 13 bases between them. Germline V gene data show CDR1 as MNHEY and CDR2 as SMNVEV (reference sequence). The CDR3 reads CASSKGLGGTDTQYF. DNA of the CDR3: TGTGCCAGCAGTAAGGGACTCGGGGGCACAGATACGCAGTATTTT.

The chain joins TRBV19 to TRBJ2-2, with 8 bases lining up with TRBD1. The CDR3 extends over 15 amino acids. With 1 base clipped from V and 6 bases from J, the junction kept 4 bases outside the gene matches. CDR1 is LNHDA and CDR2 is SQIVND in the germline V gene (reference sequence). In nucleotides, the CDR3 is TGTGCCAGTAGTATAGGGACAGGGCATGCCGGGGAGCTGTTTTTT. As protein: CASSIGTGHAGELFF.

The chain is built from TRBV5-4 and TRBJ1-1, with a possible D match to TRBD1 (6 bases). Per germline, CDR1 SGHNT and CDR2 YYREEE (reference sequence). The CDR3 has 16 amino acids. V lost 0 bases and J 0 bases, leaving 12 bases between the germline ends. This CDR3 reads CASSLGQGRMNTEAFF. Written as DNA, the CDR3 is TGTGCCAGCAGCTTGGGGCAGGGGCGGATGAACACTGAAGCTTTCTTT.

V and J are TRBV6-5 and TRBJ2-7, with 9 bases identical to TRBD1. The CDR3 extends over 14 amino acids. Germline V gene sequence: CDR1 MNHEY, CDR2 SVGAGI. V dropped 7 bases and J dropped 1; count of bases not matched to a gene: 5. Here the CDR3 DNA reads TGTGCCAGCAAGATGACAGGGGGATCCTACGAGCAGTACTTC. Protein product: CASKMTGGSYEQYF.

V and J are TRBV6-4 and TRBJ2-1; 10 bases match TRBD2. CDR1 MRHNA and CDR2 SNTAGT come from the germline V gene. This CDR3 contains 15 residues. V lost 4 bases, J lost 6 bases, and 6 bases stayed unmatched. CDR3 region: CASSVLSSGSNEQFF. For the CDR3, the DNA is TGTGCCAGCAGTGTGTTGTCTAGCGGGAGCAATGAGCAGTTCTTC.

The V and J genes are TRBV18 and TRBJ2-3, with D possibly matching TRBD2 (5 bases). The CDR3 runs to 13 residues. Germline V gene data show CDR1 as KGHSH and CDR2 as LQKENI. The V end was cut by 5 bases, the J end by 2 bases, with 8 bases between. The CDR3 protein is CASSSDFTDTQYF. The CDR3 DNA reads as TGTGCCAGCTCATCGGACTTCACAGATACGCAGTATTTT.